The clone carrying this TCR beta chain has more than one count but fewer than ten. Its antigen is not identified. CDR3 length: 13 amino acids. Per the germline V gene, CDR1 is LGHNT and CDR2 is FRNRAP. This entry is derived from a study of sequential checkpoint blockade in melanoma. TCRdb's copy holds only in-frame clones and misses some; the assay was immunoSEQ multiplex PCR. The sample shows several thousand clones, roughly a quarter of them seen only once. Whole-study findings and limits: For nivolumab-first patients, baseline tumor clonality was associated with response.

Treatment reported: randomized to nivolumab then ipilimumab (arm A) or the reverse (arm B). V is TRBV12-5 and J is TRBJ1-6, with D unresolved. This TCR was sampled from a human donor with melanoma. This specimen was tumor tissue (inferred from file names), taken from a patient given nivolumab and ipilimumab in sequence. The CDR3 nucleotides are TGTGCCAGCACCATCAACTATAATTCACCCCTCCACTTT. This translates into CASTINYNSPLHF. The variable domain in full, with the rest retrieved from reference TRBV12-5 and TRBJ1-6, is DARVTQTPRHKVTEMGQEVTMRCQPILGHNTVFWYRQTMMQGLELLAYFRNRAPLDDSGMPKDRFSAEMPDATLATLKIQPSEPRDSAVYFCASTINYNSPLHFGNGTRLTVT.